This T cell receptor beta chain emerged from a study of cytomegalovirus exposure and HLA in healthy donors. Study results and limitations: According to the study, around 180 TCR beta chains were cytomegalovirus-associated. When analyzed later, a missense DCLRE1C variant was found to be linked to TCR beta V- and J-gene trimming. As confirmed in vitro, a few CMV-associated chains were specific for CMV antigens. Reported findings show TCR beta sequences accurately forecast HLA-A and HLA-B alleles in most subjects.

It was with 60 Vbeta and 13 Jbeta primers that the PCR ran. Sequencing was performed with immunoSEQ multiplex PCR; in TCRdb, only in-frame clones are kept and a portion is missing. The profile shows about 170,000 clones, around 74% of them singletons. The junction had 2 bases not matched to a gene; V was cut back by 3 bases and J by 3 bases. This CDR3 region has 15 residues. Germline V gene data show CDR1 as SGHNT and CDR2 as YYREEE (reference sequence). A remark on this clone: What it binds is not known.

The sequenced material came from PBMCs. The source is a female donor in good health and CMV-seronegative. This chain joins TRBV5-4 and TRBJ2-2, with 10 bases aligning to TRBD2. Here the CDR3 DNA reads TGTGCCAGCAGCTCAGGACTAGCGGACACCGGGGAGCTGTTTTTT. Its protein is CASSSGLADTGELFF.